This T cell receptor (beta chain) was identified during a study of T cell responses to AZD1222 COVID-19 vaccine. The CDR3 consists of 15 residues. V was clipped by 6 bases and J by 1 base; unmatched bases: 3. Germline V gene sequence: CDR1 SNHLY, CDR2 FYNNEI. The repertoire was sequenced with immunoSEQ multiplex PCR; TCRdb's copy has only in-frame clones and lacks some. The table shows 95,000 to 150,000 clones, with roughly 90% occurring only once. This specimen was peripheral blood, taken 28 days after the second AZD1222 dose. The gene calls are TRBV2 and TRBJ1-5; 10 nucleotides match TRBD1. The clonotype originates from an adult who received the AZD1222 COVID-19 vaccine. CDR3: CASRADRGSNQPQHF. DNA of the CDR3: TGTGCCAGCAGGGCGGACAGGGGGAGCAATCAGCCCCAGCATTTT.